These 24 T cell receptor beta chains were sequenced from one sample in a study of blood T cell repertoires in COVID-19. Libraries were prepared by immunoSEQ multiplex PCR; TCRdb keeps only in-frame clonotypes and omits some of them. Of 15,000 to 20,000 clones detected, 85% to 90% appear once; the ten largest clones hold about 24%. The specimen sequenced was peripheral blood. These receptors all come from a man aged 60 to 69 with acute or convalescent COVID-19.

The rearrangement joins TRBV3-1 (or the pseudogene TRBV3-2) to TRBJ2-7; TRBD2 matches at 8 bases. The V gene end was trimmed by 5 bases and the J gene end by 1 base; junction bases not matched to a gene: 10. The germline V gene has CDR1 LGHDT and CDR2 YNNKEL (reference sequence). The CDR3 has 16 residues. CDR3 amino acids: CASSYAVSGMSYEQYF. Here the CDR3 DNA reads TGTGCCAGCAGCTACGCTGTTAGCGGGATGTCCTACGAGCAGTACTTC.

V gene TRBV18 combines with J gene TRBJ2-2; D remains unclear. Germline assignment: CDR1 KGHSH and CDR2 LQKENI. This CDR3 region has 16 residues. V lost 0 bases to trimming and J lost 0 bases, with 8 bases between them. The CDR3, as DNA: TGTGCCAGCTCACCACCAGTGGCAGCGAACACCGGGGAGCTGTTTTTT. Its protein product is CASSPPVAANTGELFF.

This chain links TRBV19 with TRBJ2-1, with TRBD2 matching over 7 bases. Germline V gives CDR1 LNHDA, CDR2 SQIVND (reference sequence). The CDR3 has 15 amino acids. V dropped 7 bases and J dropped 6; count of bases not matched to a gene: 12. CDR3 loop: CASTDPGTTLNEQFF. The CDR3 nucleotides read TGTGCCAGTACCGACCCAGGGACTACTCTCAATGAGCAGTTCTTC.

V usage is TRBV9 and J usage is TRBJ2-4; 9 bases line up with TRBD1. Germline loops: CDR1 SGDLS, CDR2 YYNGEE. CDR3 size: 15 residues. V lost 4 bases and J lost 5; bases outside the gene matches: 7. The CDR3 spells CASSPPGQGENIQYF. In DNA form, the CDR3 reads TGTGCCAGCAGCCCCCCGGGACAGGGAGAAAACATTCAGTACTTC. Variable domain in full (rest from reference TRBV9 and TRBJ2-4): DSGVTQTPKHLITATGQRVTLRCSPRSGDLSVYWYQQSLDQGLQFLIQYYNGEERAKGNILERFSAQQFPDLHSELNLSSLELGDSALYFCASSPPGQGENIQYFGAGTRLSVL.

The J gene is TRBJ2-1, the V gene TRBV19, with D hard to call. Germline V CDR1 and CDR2: LNHDA, SQIVND (reference sequence). CDR3 length equals 13 residues. V lost 5 bases and J 2 bases, leaving 7 bases between the germline ends. The CDR3 nucleotides read TGTGCCAGTAGTGTCGGTACCTACAATGAGCAGTTCTTC. Protein product: CASSVGTYNEQFF.

The CDR3 nucleotides are TGTGCCAGCAGTTTCCCGCCGGATTCACCCCTCCACTTT. Translated: CASSFPPDSPLHF. The chain has TRBV12-3 or TRBV12-4 and TRBJ1-6; no clear D. V was clipped by 3 bases and J by 8 bases, with 8 bases between them. There are 13 residues in the CDR3.

This chain links TRBV6-5 with TRBJ1-1, with D possibly matching TRBD1 (5 bases). Trimming cost V 2 bases and J 6 bases, with 10 bases left between them. The germline V gene encodes CDR1 MNHEY and CDR2 SVGAGI. The CDR3 has 13 amino acids. In DNA, the CDR3 is TGTGCCAGCAGTTACCTTAGACAGTCTGAAGCTTTCTTT. Amino acid sequence: CASSYLRQSEAFF.

The genes are TRBV7-9 and TRBJ2-2; 12 bases match TRBD2. In germline, CDR1 is SEHNR, CDR2 FQNEAQ (reference sequence). After removal of 3 bases from V and 2 bases from J, the junction contained 7 bases not matched to a gene. CDR3 length equals 18 residues. The CDR3 nucleotides are TGTGCCAGCAGCTTCCTGACTAGCGGGGGCCTTAACACCGGGGAGCTGTTTTTT. Amino acid sequence: CASSFLTSGGLNTGELFF. The variable domain in full, completed from reference TRBV7-9 and TRBJ2-2, reads DTGVSQNPRHKITKRGQNVTFRCDPISEHNRLYWYRQTLGQGPEFLTYFQNEAQLEKSRLLSDRFSAERPKGSFSTLEIQRTEQGDSAMYLCASSFLTSGGLNTGELFFGEGSRLTVL.

The chain joins TRBV14 to TRBJ2-3; 9 bases are a match to TRBD2. Germline V gene data show CDR1 as SGHDN and CDR2 as FVKESK. The CDR3 is made up of 16 amino acids. The junction had 9 bases not matched to a gene; V was cut back by 4 bases and J by 4 bases. In nucleotides, the CDR3 is TGTGCCAGCAGCCCAGGGCCGGCGGGGGGGGCAGATACGCAGTATTTT. Its translation: CASSPGPAGGADTQYF.

This chain connects TRBV19 to TRBJ2-3; TRBD2 agrees at 11 bases. The CDR3 extends over 14 amino acids. Trimming took 4 bases from V and 3 from J; bases not matched to a gene: 0. CDR1 and CDR2 (germline): LNHDA, SQIVND (reference sequence). Written as DNA, the CDR3 is TGTGCCAGTAGTACTAGCGGGAGGACAGATACGCAGTATTTT. As protein: CASSTSGRTDTQYF.

The chain recombines TRBV18 with TRBJ1-2; possible D gene TRBD1, 6 bases. The CDR3 has 13 residues. The V end was cut by 3 bases, the J end by 8 bases, with 13 bases between. Germline V CDR1 and CDR2: KGHSH, LQKENI. The CDR3 is CASSPTDSLGYTF. The DNA of the CDR3 is TGTGCCAGCTCACCGACGGACAGCCTAGGCTACACCTTC.

This chain joins TRBV6-5 and TRBJ1-5, with D possibly being TRBD1 (5 bases). The CDR3 is 13 amino acids. Per germline, CDR1 MNHEY and CDR2 SVGAGI. The V end lost 5 bases, the J end lost 4 bases, and 9 bases lay between the germline ends. The CDR3 sequence is CASSRQKNQPQHF. In DNA form, the CDR3 reads TGTGCCAGCAGTAGACAGAAGAATCAGCCCCAGCATTTT.

The chain links TRBV9 to TRBJ2-1; 10 nucleotides match TRBD1. The CDR3 sequence is 16 residues long. The V segment lost 3 bases and the J segment 4 bases; nucleotides outside the gene matches: 7. The germline gives CDR1 SGDLS, CDR2 YYNGEE. CDR3 nucleotide sequence: TGTGCCAGCAGCGAGGGACAGGGGCATTCTTACAATGAGCAGTTCTTC. Its protein product is CASSEGQGHSYNEQFF.

J is TRBJ1-4 and V is TRBV30, with 7 bases lining up with TRBD1. The CDR3 covers 14 residues. Trimming at V came to 1 base and at J to 8 bases, leaving 7 bases not matched to a gene. Per germline, CDR1 GTSNPN and CDR2 SVGIG (reference sequence). The chain's CDR3 is CAWSGDRVQEKLFF. The CDR3 region has the DNA TGTGCCTGGAGTGGAGACAGGGTCCAGGAAAAACTGTTTTTT.

This sequence joins TRBV14 and TRBJ1-1; D is unresolved. Trimming stripped 4 bases from V and 1 base from J, with 4 bases between. Germline values: CDR1 SGHDN, CDR2 FVKESK. The CDR3 is 12 residues long. CDR3 region: CASSPGNTEAFF. The CDR3 DNA follows: TGTGCCAGCAGCCCAGGGAACACTGAAGCTTTCTTT.

This clone was seen a single time. The gene calls are TRBV19 and TRBJ1-2; tentative D call: TRBD1 (5 bases). V lost 5 bases and J 2 bases, leaving 15 bases between the germline ends. This CDR3 comprises 15 residues. Germline V gene data show CDR1 as LNHDA and CDR2 as SQIVND (reference sequence). CDR3 region: CASSVRAGRNYGYTF. DNA of the CDR3: TGTGCCAGTAGTGTTCGGGCAGGGAGGAACTATGGCTACACCTTC.

The chain recombines TRBV7-3 with TRBJ1-1; D is uncertain. The CDR3 sequence is 16 residues long. Trimming cost V 6 bases and J 0 bases, with 17 bases left between them. Germline V lookup: CDR1 SGHTA, CDR2 FQGTGA. CDR3 region: CASSSGVGRVNTEAFF. CDR3 sequence (DNA): TGTGCCAGCAGTTCCGGGGTTGGAAGGGTGAACACTGAAGCTTTCTTT.

The rearrangement uses TRBV5-1 and TRBJ1-1; D unresolved. Germline V gene lookup returns CDR1 SGHRS and CDR2 YFSETQ. The CDR3 is 12 amino acids. The V gene lost 1 base and the J gene lost 8 bases, with 9 bases spanning the gap. The CDR3 protein is CASSLTADEAFF. The DNA for the CDR3 is TGCGCCAGCAGCTTGACAGCCGACGAAGCTTTCTTT.

This clone was seen a few times. The chain recombines TRBV28 with TRBJ1-2; 7 nucleotides line up with TRBD1. The CDR3 has 15 residues. Germline assignment: CDR1 MDHEN and CDR2 SYDVKM. Losses at the gene ends were 7 bases for V and 3 bases for J; bases not matched to a gene: 11. CDR3 residues: CASTWTGRGDYGYTF. CDR3 DNA sequence: TGTGCCAGCACCTGGACAGGACGAGGGGACTATGGCTACACCTTC.

V gene TRBV7-9 combines with J gene TRBJ2-5, with TRBD1 as a possible D gene (6 bases). Germline V lookup: CDR1 SEHNR, CDR2 FQNEAQ (reference sequence). This CDR3 region has 14 residues. Trimming stripped 3 bases from V and 4 bases from J, with 12 bases between. DNA for the CDR3: TGTGCCAGCAGCTTCCCAGGGGCTCGAGAGACCCAGTACTTC. Amino acids: CASSFPGARETQYF.

This rearrangement joins TRBV5-1 to TRBJ1-4, with D tentatively TRBD1 (5 bases). V was cut by 2 bases and J by 8 bases, with 16 bases left in between. Germline CDR1 and CDR2: SGHRS and YFSETQ. CDR3 length: 15 residues. CDR3 region: CASSLSRDFGEKLFF. In DNA, the CDR3 is TGCGCCAGCAGCTTATCCCGGGACTTTGGGGAAAAACTGTTTTTT.

In DNA, the CDR3 is TGTGCCAGCAGCTTCGGACAGAAAGAGACCCAGTACTTC. Encoded protein: CASSFGQKETQYF. The rearrangement uses TRBV3-1 (or the pseudogene TRBV3-2) and TRBJ2-5; TRBD1 might be the D (6 bases). CDR1 and CDR2 (germline): LGHDT, YNNKEL (reference sequence). V dropped 5 bases and J dropped 3 bases, with 10 bases sitting between them. The CDR3 is 13 residues long.

This clone was picked up one time. The chain joins TRBV3-1 (or the pseudogene TRBV3-2) to TRBJ1-2, with no clear D. The CDR3 runs to 15 residues. Germline lookup yields CDR1 LGHDT and CDR2 YNNKEL (reference sequence). Trimming stripped 0 bases from V and 9 bases from J, with 17 bases between. The CDR3 nucleotides are TGTGCCAGCAGCCAAGAAGGAAGCAGGTCGTTTCGCTACACCTTC. Encoded protein: CASSQEGSRSFRYTF.

V and J are TRBV6-1 and TRBJ1-1; unclear D gene. This CDR3 contains 13 residues. Trimming took 0 bases from V and 11 from J, leaving 13 bases between them. Germline V gene lookup returns CDR1 MNHNS and CDR2 SASEGT. Written as DNA, the CDR3 is TGTGCCAGCAGTGAAGCGCACGGGGTTCAGGCTTTCTTT. Translation: CASSEAHGVQAFF.